The 10 T cell receptor beta chains presented below share a single source sample, sequenced in a study of blood T cell repertoires in COVID-19. Profiled with immunoSEQ multiplex PCR; TCRdb holds only in-frame clones, not every one. The repertoire has some 83,000 clones, 72% of them found once; the top ten carry around an eighth. The material sequenced was peripheral blood. These receptors all come from a woman of 80 years or more with acute or convalescent COVID-19.

The genes are TRBV19 and TRBJ1-4; D uncertain. The CDR3 is 14 residues long. Germline V gene lookup returns CDR1 LNHDA and CDR2 SQIVND (reference sequence). V was trimmed by 3 bases and J by 3 bases, leaving 8 bases between them. CDR3: CASSMLVANEKLFF. The DNA of the CDR3 is TGTGCCAGTAGTATGCTAGTAGCTAATGAAAAACTGTTTTTT.

The V and J genes are TRBV28 and TRBJ1-5; 9 bases line up with TRBD1. The germline V gene encodes CDR1 MDHEN and CDR2 SYDVKM. The CDR3 runs to 14 residues. Trimming took 6 bases from V and 6 from J; bases not matched to a gene: 6. CDR3 sequence: CASRSDRGFQPQHF. The CDR3, as DNA: TGTGCCAGCAGATCCGACAGGGGGTTTCAGCCCCAGCATTTT.

The chain employs TRBV19 and TRBJ1-1; 10 nucleotides line up with TRBD1. The CDR3 has 14 amino acids. The V gene end was trimmed by 6 bases and the J gene end by 5 bases; junction bases not matched to a gene: 6. The germline V gene encodes CDR1 LNHDA and CDR2 SQIVND (reference sequence). CDR3 nucleotides: TGTGCCAGTAGGGACAGGGGGATTCGGACTGAAGCTTTCTTT. It yields the protein CASRDRGIRTEAFF. The full variable domain, rest sourced from reference TRBV19 and TRBJ1-1, is DGGITQSPKYLFRKEGQNVTLSCEQNLNHDAMYWYRQDPGQGLRLIYYSQIVNDFQKGDIAEGYSVSREKKESFPLTVTSAQKNPTAFYLCASRDRGIRTEAFFGQGTRLTVV.

Only a few counts were recorded for this clone. The chain combines TRBV5-4 with TRBJ2-7, with TRBD1 identical over 7 bases. The junction had 4 bases not matched to a gene; V was cut back by 4 bases and J by 3 bases. The CDR3 totals 13 residues. Germline V gene lookup returns CDR1 SGHNT and CDR2 YYREEE (reference sequence). CDR3 DNA: TGTGCCAGCAGCGTGGGACAGCGCTACGAGCAGTACTTC. Its translation: CASSVGQRYEQYF. The whole variable domain, filled in from reference TRBV5-4 and TRBJ2-7, reads ETGVTQSPTHLIKTRGQQVTLRCSSQSGHNTVSWYQQALGQGPQFIFQYYREEENGRGNFPPRFSGLQFPNYSSELNVNALELDDSALYLCASSVGQRYEQYFGPGTRLTVT.

The V call is TRBV30, the J call TRBJ2-7; 11 nucleotides match TRBD2. Germline trimming cut 7 bases from V and 4 bases from J; bases unmatched to any gene: 6. From germline, CDR1 is GTSNPN and CDR2 SVGIG (reference sequence). This CDR3 is 13 amino acids long. The CDR3 region has the DNA TGTGCCTACGCACTAGCGGGGGTGTACGAGCAGTACTTC. Its protein is CAYALAGVYEQYF.

There are many counts of this clone. This sequence joins TRBV5-6 and TRBJ2-4, with 8 bases that match TRBD1. Losses at the gene ends were 2 bases for V and 7 bases for J; bases not matched to a gene: 5. The CDR3 runs to 14 residues. From germline, CDR1 is SGHDT and CDR2 YYEEEE. CDR3 protein: CASSLRQGRNIQYF. CDR3 bases: TGTGCCAGCAGCTTACGACAGGGGAGGAACATTCAGTACTTC.

This chain connects TRBV28 to TRBJ2-1; 11 nucleotides match TRBD2. After removal of 3 bases from V and 10 bases from J, the junction contained 8 bases not matched to a gene. The germline gives CDR1 MDHEN, CDR2 SYDVKM. The CDR3 covers 15 residues. CDR3 amino acids: CASSFTSGGGWEQFF. The CDR3 DNA reads as TGTGCCAGCAGTTTTACTAGCGGGGGTGGTTGGGAGCAGTTCTTC.

J is TRBJ1-1 and V is TRBV20-1; D ambiguous. Germline-derived CDR1 and CDR2 are DFQATT and SNEGSKA (reference sequence). CDR3 size: 11 residues. Trimming removed 3 bases at V and 5 bases at J, with 7 bases between. CDR3 nucleotides: TGCAGTGCTAGTCGGGTAACTGAAGCTTTCTTT. This gives the protein CSASRVTEAFF.

This chain joins TRBV24-1 and TRBJ2-7, with TRBD1 matching over 9 bases. Looked up from germline, CDR1 is KGHDR and CDR2 is SFDVKD. The CDR3 spans 15 residues. J lost 5 bases, V lost 4 bases, and 8 bases had no gene match. CDR3 in amino acids: CATSEIRDRVDEQYF. The DNA of the CDR3 is TGTGCCACCAGTGAAATCCGGGACAGGGTGGACGAGCAGTACTTC.

The chain employs TRBV7-2 and TRBJ1-6; D may be TRBD1 (6 bases). The length of the CDR3 is 14 residues. V was trimmed by 5 bases and J by 8 bases, leaving 13 bases between them. Germline V lookup: CDR1 SGHTA, CDR2 FQGNSA. CDR3 amino acids: CASSITGRDSPLHF. In nucleotides, the CDR3 is TGTGCCAGCAGCATCACAGGGAGGGATTCACCCCTCCACTTT.